Below, 5 T cell receptor beta chains from the same sample are listed, as sequenced in a study of shared clonotypes between healthy human individuals. The data were produced by immunoSEQ multiplex PCR, yet TCRdb's version contains in-frame clones alone and is incomplete. The repertoire holds under 2,500,000 clones, with approximately 94% as singletons. The specimen sequenced was naive CD4+ T cells sorted from blood. The subset here: CD45RA+ positively selected. These receptors were collected from a man aged 18 to 30 in good health.

The chain has TRBV18 and TRBJ2-7; the match to TRBD2 covers 9 bases. V was clipped by 0 bases and J by 0 bases; unmatched bases: 9. CDR1 and CDR2 (germline): KGHSH, LQKENI. The CDR3 extends over 18 amino acids. CDR3 sequence reads: CASSPPRGGSGSSYEQYF. CDR3 DNA sequence: TGTGCCAGCTCACCACCGCGAGGGGGTAGCGGGAGCTCCTACGAGCAGTACTTC.

The CDR3 DNA sequence: TGTGCCAGCACCAAGGGGGCAGATACGCAGTATTTT. It is translated as CASTKGADTQYF. V usage is TRBV9 and J usage is TRBJ2-3, with D possibly TRBD1 on 6 matching bases. Germline V CDR1 and CDR2: SGDLS, YYNGEE. V lost 6 bases and J 4 bases, leaving 9 bases between the germline ends. The CDR3 contains 12 residues.

This clone appeared a few times. Other DNA sequences in the same sample also yield this CDR3. CDR3 nucleotides: TGTGCCAGCAGCCTCCTAATTAAACAGGGGTTGTCCACTGAAGCTTTCTTT. It yields the protein CASSLLIKQGLSTEAFF. The J gene is TRBJ1-1, the V gene TRBV7-9; 7 bases align to TRBD1. The CDR3 sequence is 17 residues long. From germline, CDR1 is SEHNR and CDR2 FQNEAQ (reference sequence). Trimming took 5 bases from V and 4 from J; bases not matched to a gene: 16.

This chain uses TRBV5-6 with TRBJ1-5; D is ambiguous. V was cut by 1 base and J by 9 bases, with 8 bases left in between. Germline CDR1 is SGHDT and CDR2 is YYEEEE. The CDR3 totals 12 residues. This CDR3 reads CASSLIGRPQHF. CDR3 sequence (DNA): TGTGCCAGCAGCTTGATAGGAAGGCCCCAGCATTTT.

The genes are TRBV7-8 and TRBJ1-5; 7 bases fit TRBD1. The CDR3 is 14 amino acids. Losses at the gene ends were 5 bases for V and 8 bases for J; bases not matched to a gene: 9. From germline, CDR1 is SGHVS and CDR2 FQNEAQ. The CDR3 nucleotides are TGTGCCAGCAGCCCCGGGACAGTGGACGAGCCCCAGCATTTT. Translated, it gives CASSPGTVDEPQHF.